The 14 T cell receptor beta chains listed next were all sequenced from one sample in a study of blood T cell repertoires in COVID-19. Sequenced by immunoSEQ multiplex PCR; TCRdb stores in-frame clones only, minus some. The sample comprises 180,000 or so clones, roughly 83% of which are singletons, and over 6.5% rests with the top ten. Sample: peripheral blood. These receptors were taken from a woman aged 40 to 49 with COVID-19, enrolled during active disease.

The chain is built from TRBV12-5 and TRBJ1-1, with TRBD1 matching over 7 bases. Germline lookup yields CDR1 LGHNT and CDR2 FRNRAP. Trimming cost V 6 bases and J 3 bases; bases outside gene matches: 7. This CDR3 region has 14 residues. The CDR3 DNA is TGTGCTAGTGGCCAAGGGGGCTGGGACACTGAAGCTTTCTTT. It is translated as CASGQGGWDTEAFF.

The CDR3 sequence: CASSLLGGGPTDTQYF. CDR3 DNA: TGTGCCAGCAGCTTACTCGGCGGGGGACCCACAGATACGCAGTATTTT. This chain joins TRBV5-4 and TRBJ2-3, with 7 bases lining up with TRBD2. V shed 2 bases, J shed 2 bases, and the junction held 8 bases outside the gene matches. The CDR3 contains 16 residues. Per the germline V gene, CDR1 is SGHNT and CDR2 is YYREEE (reference sequence).

The chain links TRBV5-4 to TRBJ2-3, with D possibly being TRBD2 (7 bases). This CDR3 comprises 16 residues. Trimming stripped 0 bases from V and 4 bases from J, with 15 bases between. CDR1 SGHNT and CDR2 YYREEE come from the germline V gene (reference sequence). The CDR3 reads CASSLGSRGRPDTQYF. The DNA for the CDR3 is TGTGCCAGCAGCTTGGGTTCGCGGGGGCGCCCAGATACGCAGTATTTT.

This chain joins TRBV21-1 and TRBJ2-7; whether TRBD1, the table's D call, matches the DNA was not checked. TRBV21-1 is recorded as a pseudogene. The CDR3 has 16 residues. Here the CDR3 reads CASSNGSGPPYDEQYF. As DNA, the CDR3 is TGTGCCAGCAGCAATGGATCAGGTCCCCCATATGACGAGCAGTACTTC.

The chain recombines TRBV28 with TRBJ2-7; TRBD2 might be the D (6 bases). The length of the CDR3 is 16 residues. The germline V and J ends were trimmed by 6 bases and 2 bases, with 20 bases remaining between them. Germline CDR1 reads MDHEN; CDR2 reads SYDVKM. CDR3 amino acids: CASRYYGTPGAYEQYF. As DNA, the CDR3 is TGTGCCAGCAGGTACTACGGGACTCCTGGCGCCTACGAGCAGTACTTC.

The chain combines TRBV5-1 with TRBJ2-7; D gene unclear. The V gene's germline CDR1 is SGHRS and CDR2 YFSETQ. Trimming cost V 1 base and J 4 bases, with 6 bases left between them. CDR3 length: 12 residues. This CDR3 is CASSLNSYEQYF. The CDR3 DNA follows: TGCGCCAGCAGCTTGAACTCATACGAGCAGTACTTC.

This sequence joins TRBV10-3 and TRBJ1-1; D is uncertain. The germline CDR1 and CDR2 sequences are ENHRY and SYGVKD. V lost 8 bases and J lost 3, with 10 bases in between. The CDR3 spans 12 residues. The CDR3 reads CAIGQADTEAFF. As DNA, the CDR3 is TGTGCCATCGGGCAGGCTGACACTGAAGCTTTCTTT.

This clone has just one count. This chain connects TRBV5-5 to TRBJ1-2; D gene ambiguous. V dropped 0 bases and J dropped 0 bases, with 3 bases sitting between them. The CDR3 runs to 13 residues. CDR1 and CDR2 (germline): SGHKS, YYEKEE (reference sequence). The chain's CDR3 is CASSLASNYGYTF. Written as DNA, the CDR3 is TGTGCCAGCAGCTTGGCTTCTAACTATGGCTACACCTTC. The full variable domain, rest sourced from reference TRBV5-5 and TRBJ1-2, is DAGVTQSPTHLIKTRGQQVTLRCSPISGHKSVSWYQQVLGQGPQFIFQYYEKEERGRGNFPDRFSARQFPNYSSELNVNALLLGDSALYLCASSLASNYGYTFGSGTRLTVV.

The genes are TRBV27 and TRBJ1-4; a possible D gene is TRBD1 (6 bases). The V and J ends lost 10 bases and 0 bases respectively, with 12 bases between them. Germline assignment: CDR1 MNHEY and CDR2 SMNVEV (reference sequence). The CDR3 is 14 amino acids. Here the CDR3 reads CAIRQAATNEKLFF. The CDR3, as DNA: TGTGCCATCCGACAGGCTGCAACTAATGAAAAACTGTTTTTT.

The rearrangement joins TRBV4-1 to TRBJ2-3; 9 nucleotides align to TRBD1. The CDR3 is 15 residues long. Germline V gives CDR1 MGHRA, CDR2 YSYEKL. V gave up 3 bases and J gave up 6 bases; unmatched junction bases: 7. The CDR3 nucleotides read TGCGCCAGCAGCCATGGACAGGGGTCAGGGGATACGCAGTATTTT. Protein: CASSHGQGSGDTQYF.

The chain combines TRBV5-4 with TRBJ2-1; TRBD2 matches 9 bases. CDR1 and CDR2 (germline): SGHNT, YYREEE (reference sequence). The CDR3 runs 16 residues. Trimming cost V 0 bases and J 5 bases; bases outside gene matches: 6. CDR3 loop: CASSLGGTSPNNEQFF. In DNA, the CDR3 is TGTGCCAGCAGCTTGGGGGGGACTAGCCCCAACAATGAGCAGTTCTTC.

The genes are TRBV2 and TRBJ1-6; D is uncertain. The CDR3 is made up of 14 amino acids. V lost 6 bases and J 10 bases, leaving 16 bases between the germline ends. Germline CDR1 is SNHLY and CDR2 is FYNNEI. CDR3 DNA: TGTGCCAGCAGGAGAGGAGGAGGCACCTCACCCCTCCACTTT. Its translation: CASRRGGGTSPLHF.

This clone was seen only a few times. The rearrangement links TRBV2 to TRBJ1-5; D not certain. CDR3 size: 14 residues. From germline, CDR1 is SNHLY and CDR2 FYNNEI. Trimming took 2 bases from V and 3 from J, leaving 8 bases between them. The DNA of the CDR3 is TGTGCCAGCAGTGAATTCCAGGTCAATCAGCCCCAGCATTTT. As protein: CASSEFQVNQPQHF.

This chain uses TRBV3-1 (or the pseudogene TRBV3-2) with TRBJ2-3; a weak D match, TRBD2 (6 bases). Trimming shortened V by 1 base and J by 2 bases, and 13 bases separated the two germline ends. The CDR3 runs 16 residues. Germline-derived CDR1 and CDR2 are LGHDT and YNNKEL (reference sequence). CDR3 residues: CASSQGRGTPTDTQYF. CDR3 DNA sequence: TGTGCCAGCAGCCAAGGTCGGGGGACCCCCACAGATACGCAGTATTTT.